This T cell receptor beta chain is drawn from a study of blood T cell repertoires in COVID-19. Method: immunoSEQ multiplex PCR; TCRdb's copy keeps in-frame clones and lacks some. The sample carries 87,000 or so clones, about 82% recorded once. CDR3 length: 15 residues. V shed 0 bases and J shed 4 bases, with 10 bases lying between them. Germline V lookup: CDR1 SGHAT, CDR2 FQNNGV. V is TRBV11-2 and J is TRBJ1-3; D gene ambiguous. The clonotype was recovered from a woman of 80 years or more in a cohort sampled during active or convalescent COVID-19. The sequencing input was peripheral blood. CDR3 amino acids: CASSLDSGKGNTIYF. CDR3 in DNA: TGTGCCAGCAGCTTAGATAGCGGGAAGGGAAACACCATATATTTT.